The next 25 T cell receptor beta chains were all read from a single sample in a study of cytomegalovirus exposure and HLA in healthy donors. Use of 60 Vbeta and 13 Jbeta primers characterized the PCR. Sequenced by immunoSEQ multiplex PCR; TCRdb stores in-frame clones only, minus some. The sample data list approximately 170,000 clones. Source material: PBMCs. The receptor source for this set is a young woman in good health and CMV-seropositive.

The chain is built from TRBV9 and TRBJ2-6; perhaps TRBD2 as D (7 bases). Trimming left V 4 bases short and J 3 bases short, with 17 bases between. Germline values: CDR1 SGDLS, CDR2 YYNGEE. This CDR3 has 17 residues. CDR3 amino acids: CASSLTPGGNGANVLTF. In nucleotides, the CDR3 is TGTGCCAGCAGCCTAACCCCGGGGGGCAATGGGGCCAACGTCCTGACTTTC.

The rearrangement joins TRBV14 to TRBJ2-2, with D maybe TRBD1 (7 bases). The CDR3 spans 15 residues. Germline CDR1 reads SGHDN; CDR2 reads FVKESK. V was cut by 4 bases and J by 6 bases, with 15 bases left in between. Here the CDR3 reads CASSRRQGGAGELFF. The CDR3 bases are TGTGCCAGCAGCCGGAGACAGGGAGGTGCCGGGGAGCTGTTTTTT.

The genes are TRBV7-2 and TRBJ2-3; 8 bases line up with TRBD2. The length of the CDR3 is 18 residues. V gave up 5 bases and J gave up 1 base; unmatched junction bases: 14. Per germline, CDR1 SGHTA and CDR2 FQGNSA. The CDR3 sequence is CASSAMAGGLSGTDTQYF. For the CDR3, the DNA is TGTGCCAGCAGCGCCATGGCGGGGGGCCTTTCTGGCACAGATACGCAGTATTTT.

The gene calls are TRBV30 and TRBJ2-7, with TRBD1 matching over 7 bases. With V trimmed by 2 bases and J by 6 bases, 7 bases remained unmatched. The CDR3 has 13 amino acids. CDR1 GTSNPN and CDR2 SVGIG come from the germline V gene (reference sequence). CDR3 protein: CAWSSQTGLEQYF. CDR3 coding DNA: TGTGCCTGGAGTTCCCAGACAGGGCTCGAGCAGTACTTC. The full variable domain, in which reference TRBV30 and TRBJ2-7 provide the parts outside the CDR3, is SQTIHQWPATLVQPVGSPLSLECTVEGTSNPNLYWYRQAAGRGLQLLFYSVGIGQISSEVPQNLSASRPQDRQFILSSKKLLLSDSGFYLCAWSSQTGLEQYFGPGTRLTVT.

The gene calls are TRBV27 and TRBJ1-3; D is possibly TRBD1 (6 bases). In germline, CDR1 is MNHEY, CDR2 SMNVEV (reference sequence). The germline V and J ends were trimmed by 7 bases and 0 bases, with 10 bases remaining between them. The CDR3 is 14 residues long. DNA of the CDR3: TGTGCCAGCAAGGGGGATGTCTCTGGAAACACCATATATTTT. This translates into CASKGDVSGNTIYF.

V usage is TRBV5-5 and J usage is TRBJ2-1, with 9 positions matching TRBD2. Unmatched junction bases numbered 5, after V lost 4 bases and J lost 6 bases. The V gene's germline CDR1 is SGHKS and CDR2 YYEKEE (reference sequence). The CDR3 loop spans 14 amino acids. This CDR3 is CASSPRRGGNEQFF. DNA for the CDR3: TGTGCCAGCAGCCCGCGGCGGGGGGGCAATGAGCAGTTCTTC.

The chain recombines TRBV6-5 with TRBJ1-1; 9 bases map to TRBD1. J gave up 0 bases and V 6 bases, and 5 bases lay outside the gene matches. The CDR3 runs to 15 residues. Germline V lookup: CDR1 MNHEY, CDR2 SVGAGI. The CDR3 DNA follows: TGTGCCAGCAGCCACACAGGGGGCGTGAACACTGAAGCTTTCTTT. It codes for CASSHTGGVNTEAFF.

The V gene is TRBV5-4, the J gene TRBJ2-3; 7 nucleotides agree with TRBD1. Germline V gene sequence: CDR1 SGHNT, CDR2 YYREEE (reference sequence). The V gene end was trimmed by 6 bases and the J gene end by 0 bases; junction bases not matched to a gene: 10. CDR3 length equals 16 residues. As DNA, the CDR3 is TGTGCCAGCACGCTCGGGACAGACTATAGCACAGATACGCAGTATTTT. Protein product: CASTLGTDYSTDTQYF.

The chain uses TRBV19 and TRBJ2-1; 11 bases fit TRBD2. After removal of 3 bases from V and 6 bases from J, the junction contained 1 base not matched to a gene. Looked up from germline, CDR1 is LNHDA and CDR2 is SQIVND (reference sequence). This CDR3 comprises 14 residues. The CDR3 is CASSISGRVNEQFF. The CDR3 DNA is TGTGCCAGTAGTATTAGCGGGAGGGTCAATGAGCAGTTCTTC.

This chain joins TRBV19 and TRBJ2-1; D gene unclear. Trimming stripped 5 bases from V and 3 bases from J, with 14 bases between. There are 15 residues in the CDR3. The germline V gene encodes CDR1 LNHDA and CDR2 SQIVND (reference sequence). The DNA of the CDR3 is TGTGCCAGTAGTCCCCCCCCAAGCTTCTACAATGAGCAGTTCTTC. The encoded protein is CASSPPPSFYNEQFF.

This rearrangement joins TRBV19 to TRBJ1-2; D uncertain. The V gene's germline CDR1 is LNHDA and CDR2 SQIVND (reference sequence). This CDR3 has 14 residues. V was trimmed by 9 bases and J by 0 bases, leaving 14 bases between them. As DNA, the CDR3 is TGTGCCAGCGTAGCTTACACGGCTAACTATGGCTACACCTTC. Its translation is CASVAYTANYGYTF.

This chain joins TRBV13 and TRBJ2-7; tentatively, D is TRBD2 (6 bases). The CDR3 covers 14 residues. With 9 bases removed from V and 2 bases from J, the gap between germline ends came to 17 bases. Germline CDR1 and CDR2: PRHDT and FYEKMQ (reference sequence). The chain's CDR3 is CASRLGGRAYEQYF. DNA of the CDR3: TGTGCCAGTCGCCTGGGGGGACGGGCCTACGAGCAGTACTTC. Complete variable domain (other parts from reference TRBV13 and TRBJ2-7): AAGVIQSPRHLIKEKRETATLKCYPIPRHDTVYWYQQGPGQDPQFLISFYEKMQSDKGSIPDRFSAQQFSDYHSELNMSSLELGDSALYFCASRLGGRAYEQYFGPGTRLTVT.

The chain has TRBV18 and TRBJ1-3; 8 bases are a match to TRBD1. This CDR3 comprises 16 residues. The ends lost 3 bases at V and 2 bases at J; junction bases unmatched: 6. Germline V gene lookup returns CDR1 KGHSH and CDR2 LQKENI. Here the CDR3 reads CASSPGQGATGNTIYF. CDR3 bases: TGTGCCAGCTCACCGGGGCAGGGGGCGACTGGAAACACCATATATTTT.

The chain joins TRBV5-1 to TRBJ2-2; 7 nucleotides line up with TRBD2. Germline V gene data show CDR1 as SGHRS and CDR2 as YFSETQ. CDR3 size: 16 residues. The junction had 8 bases not matched to a gene; V was cut back by 4 bases and J by 2 bases. This chain's CDR3 is CASSPGGGGNTGELFF. CDR3 nucleotide sequence: TGCGCCAGCAGCCCGGGAGGAGGAGGTAACACCGGGGAGCTGTTTTTT.

This chain joins TRBV4-1 and TRBJ2-1; 11 bases are shared with TRBD2. Trimming cost V 1 base and J 7 bases; bases outside gene matches: 3. Germline assignment: CDR1 MGHRA and CDR2 YSYEKL. The CDR3 is made up of 15 amino acids. In DNA form, the CDR3 reads TGCGCCAGCAGCCAAGGACTAGCGGGATTAAATGAGCAGTTCTTC. It yields the protein CASSQGLAGLNEQFF.

J is TRBJ1-5 and V is TRBV7-8, with 12 bases fitting TRBD1. The CDR3 runs 18 residues. With V trimmed by 2 bases and J by 5 bases, 10 bases remained unmatched. Germline CDR1 and CDR2: SGHVS and FQNEAQ. This CDR3 is CASSLRGGQGARDQPQHF. CDR3 coding DNA: TGTGCCAGCAGCTTACGTGGGGGACAGGGGGCGCGAGATCAGCCCCAGCATTTT.

The gene calls are TRBV7-8 and TRBJ2-2, with 7 bases lining up with TRBD1. V shed 10 bases, J shed 2 bases, and the junction held 13 bases outside the gene matches. CDR3 length: 16 amino acids. Germline loops: CDR1 SGHVS, CDR2 FQNEAQ. The CDR3 loop is CATKGQGDANTGELFF. The CDR3 DNA reads as TGTGCCACGAAAGGCCAGGGGGATGCAAACACCGGGGAGCTGTTTTTT. The whole variable domain, filled in from reference TRBV7-8 and TRBJ2-2, reads GAGVSQSPRYKVAKRGQDVALRCDPISGHVSLFWYQQALGQGPEFLTYFQNEAQLDKSGLPSDRFFAERPEGSVSTLKIQRTQQEDSAVYLCATKGQGDANTGELFFGEGSRLTVL.

CDR3 region: CASSLSGTYNEQFF. The DNA of the CDR3 is TGTGCCAGCAGCCTTAGCGGTACCTACAATGAGCAGTTCTTC. V and J are TRBV5-8 and TRBJ2-1, with D maybe TRBD2 (6 bases). Trimming stripped 4 bases from V and 2 bases from J, with 10 bases between. This CDR3 comprises 14 residues. The germline gives CDR1 SGHTS, CDR2 YDEGEE.

The rearrangement links TRBV7-9 to TRBJ1-5; D may be TRBD1 (6 bases). CDR1 is SEHNR, CDR2 FQNEAQ, per germline (reference sequence). The CDR3 covers 15 residues. The ends were cut back, 5 bases at V and 1 base at J, with 12 bases in the middle. The CDR3: CASSTGRASNQPQHF. CDR3 DNA sequence: TGTGCCAGCAGCACAGGGAGGGCGAGCAATCAGCCCCAGCATTTT.

The genes are TRBV4-1 and TRBJ2-3; D is possibly TRBD2 (6 bases). The germline V and J ends were trimmed by 0 bases and 9 bases, with 13 bases remaining between them. The CDR3 runs to 14 residues. Germline CDR1 reads MGHRA; CDR2 reads YSYEKL. CDR3 sequence reads: CASSQDGGWATQYF. The CDR3 DNA reads as TGCGCCAGCAGCCAAGATGGGGGGTGGGCAACGCAGTATTTT.

This chain joins TRBV18 and TRBJ2-1, with 12 bases aligning to TRBD2. This CDR3 is 16 amino acids long. The germline V gene encodes CDR1 KGHSH and CDR2 LQKENI. V was pared by 4 bases and J by 6 bases, with 7 bases of the junction left unmatched. CDR3 region: CASSQTTSGGVNEQFF. DNA for the CDR3: TGTGCCAGCTCACAGACGACTAGCGGGGGCGTCAATGAGCAGTTCTTC.

The chain links TRBV15 to TRBJ1-5, with TRBD1 matching over 7 bases. The germline CDR1 and CDR2 sequences are LNHNV and YYDKDF (reference sequence). Trimming took 0 bases from V and 3 from J; bases not matched to a gene: 8. The CDR3 loop spans 17 amino acids. The CDR3 nucleotides are TGTGCCACCAGCAGAGATATTGGACAGGCCAACAATCAGCCCCAGCATTTT. It is translated as CATSRDIGQANNQPQHF.

V usage is TRBV27 and J usage is TRBJ2-3; 10 bases agree with TRBD2. The CDR3 sequence is 16 residues long. Germline V gives CDR1 MNHEY, CDR2 SMNVEV (reference sequence). V shed 4 bases and J 2 bases; nucleotides not matched to a gene: 6. As DNA, the CDR3 is TGTGCCAGCAGTTCGAACGGACTAGCGGTCACAGATACGCAGTATTTT. Encoded protein: CASSSNGLAVTDTQYF.

The chain is built from TRBV27 and TRBJ2-5, with 12 positions matching TRBD1. The end of the DNA is better explained by TRBJ2-7, so the J call may be wrong. Germline CDR1 MNHEY, CDR2 SMNVEV (reference sequence). CDR3 length: 17 residues. The CDR3 nucleotides read TGTGCCAGCACCCCGGGCGGGGGACAGGGGGCTGTTGGCGAGCAGTACTTC. Amino acid sequence: CASTPGGGQGAVGEQYF.

Remarks on this clone: One end of the junction varies from germline; a read error may be responsible. J is TRBJ1-5 and V is TRBV4-1; 7 positions agree with TRBD1. From germline, CDR1 is MGHRA and CDR2 YSYEKL. The CDR3 has 15 residues. The CDR3 protein is CASSQETGMNQPQHF. The CDR3 bases are TGTGCCAGCAGCCAGGAGACAGGGATGAATCAGCCCCAGCATTTT.